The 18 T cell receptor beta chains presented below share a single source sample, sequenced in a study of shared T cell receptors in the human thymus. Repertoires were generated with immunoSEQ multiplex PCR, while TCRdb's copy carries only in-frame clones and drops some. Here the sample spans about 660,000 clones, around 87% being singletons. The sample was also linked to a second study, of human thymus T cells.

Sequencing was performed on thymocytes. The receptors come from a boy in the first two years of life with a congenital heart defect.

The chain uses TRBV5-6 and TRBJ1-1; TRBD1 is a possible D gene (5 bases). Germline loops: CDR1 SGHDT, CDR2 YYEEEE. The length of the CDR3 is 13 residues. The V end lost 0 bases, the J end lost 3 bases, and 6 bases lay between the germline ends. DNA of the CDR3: TGTGCCAGCAGCTTGGACAGGTACACTGAAGCTTTCTTT. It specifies CASSLDRYTEAFF.

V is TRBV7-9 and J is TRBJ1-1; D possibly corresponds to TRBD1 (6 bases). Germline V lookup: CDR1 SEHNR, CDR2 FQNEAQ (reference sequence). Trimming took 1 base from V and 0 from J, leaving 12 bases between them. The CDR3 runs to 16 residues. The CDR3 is CASSLERGAVNTEAFF. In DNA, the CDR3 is TGTGCCAGCAGCTTAGAGCGGGGGGCGGTGAACACTGAAGCTTTCTTT.

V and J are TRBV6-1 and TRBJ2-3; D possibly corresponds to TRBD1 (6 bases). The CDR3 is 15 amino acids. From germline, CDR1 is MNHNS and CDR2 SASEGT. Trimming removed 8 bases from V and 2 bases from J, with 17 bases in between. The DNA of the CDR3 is TGTGCCAGCTGGCCCAGGGGCTCCCCCACAGATACGCAGTATTTT. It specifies CASWPRGSPTDTQYF.

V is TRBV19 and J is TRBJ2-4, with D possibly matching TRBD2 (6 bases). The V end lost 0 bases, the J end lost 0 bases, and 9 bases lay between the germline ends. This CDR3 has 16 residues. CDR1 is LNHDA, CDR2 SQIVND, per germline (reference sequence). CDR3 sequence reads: CASSIDGGLAKNIQYF. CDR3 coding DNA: TGTGCCAGTAGTATAGACGGGGGACTAGCCAAAAACATTCAGTACTTC.

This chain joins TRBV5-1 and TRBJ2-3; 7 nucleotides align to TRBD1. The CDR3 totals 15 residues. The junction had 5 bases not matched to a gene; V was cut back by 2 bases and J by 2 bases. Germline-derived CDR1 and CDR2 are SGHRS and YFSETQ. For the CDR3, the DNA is TGCGCCAGCAGCTTCTACAGGGGCCCCACAGATACGCAGTATTTT. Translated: CASSFYRGPTDTQYF. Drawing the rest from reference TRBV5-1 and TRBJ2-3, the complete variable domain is KAGVTQTPRYLIKTRGQQVTLSCSPISGHRSVSWYQQTPGQGLQFLFEYFSETQRNKGNFPGRFSGRQFSNSRSEMNVSTLELGDSALYLCASSFYRGPTDTQYFGPGTRLTVL.

For the CDR3, the DNA is TGTGCCACCAGCAGAGACTCGGTCAGGGTCTGGCGCAATCAGCCCCAGCATTTT. It codes for CATSRDSVRVWRNQPQHF. V gene TRBV15 combines with J gene TRBJ1-5, with D possibly being TRBD1 (5 bases). Trimming took 0 bases from V and 2 from J, leaving 17 bases between them. CDR3 length: 18 residues. Per the germline V gene, CDR1 is LNHNV and CDR2 is YYDKDF (reference sequence).

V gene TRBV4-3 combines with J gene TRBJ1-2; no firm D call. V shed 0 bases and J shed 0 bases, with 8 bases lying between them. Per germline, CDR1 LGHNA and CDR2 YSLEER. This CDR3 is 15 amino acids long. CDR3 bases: TGCGCCAGCAGCCAAGATAGCTTAACTAACTATGGCTACACCTTC. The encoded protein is CASSQDSLTNYGYTF.

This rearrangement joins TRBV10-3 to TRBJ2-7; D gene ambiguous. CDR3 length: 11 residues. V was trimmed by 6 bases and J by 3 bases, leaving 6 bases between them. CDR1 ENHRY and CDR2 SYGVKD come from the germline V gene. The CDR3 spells CAIRNNYEQYF. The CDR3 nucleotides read TGTGCCATCAGGAACAACTACGAGCAGTACTTC.

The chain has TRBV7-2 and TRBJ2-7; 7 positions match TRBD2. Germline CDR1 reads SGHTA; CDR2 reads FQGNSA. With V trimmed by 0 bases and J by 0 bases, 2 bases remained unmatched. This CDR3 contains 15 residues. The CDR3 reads CASSLAGGPSYEQYF. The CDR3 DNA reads TGTGCCAGCAGCTTAGCGGGAGGGCCCTCCTACGAGCAGTACTTC.

The CDR3 region is CASSVDRGRGNTIYF. The CDR3 coding sequence is TGTGCCAGCAGCGTAGACAGGGGGCGAGGAAACACCATATATTTT. This chain joins TRBV9 and TRBJ1-3; 9 nucleotides line up with TRBD1. V lost 0 bases, J lost 4 bases, and 2 bases stayed unmatched. Per the germline V gene, CDR1 is SGDLS and CDR2 is YYNGEE. This CDR3 contains 15 residues.

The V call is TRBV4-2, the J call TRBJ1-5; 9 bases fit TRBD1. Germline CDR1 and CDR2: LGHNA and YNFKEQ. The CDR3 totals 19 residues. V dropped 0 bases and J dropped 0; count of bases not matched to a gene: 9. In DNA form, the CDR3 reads TGTGCCAGCAGCCAAGATAGGGGACAGGGACTCCTTAGCAATCAGCCCCAGCATTTT. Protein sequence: CASSQDRGQGLLSNQPQHF.

CDR3 loop: CASSTGTGLGSGANVLTF. In DNA, the CDR3 is TGTGCCAGCAGTACTGGGACAGGGTTGGGTTCTGGGGCCAACGTCCTGACTTTC. This chain connects TRBV5-4 to TRBJ2-6, with 9 bases matching TRBD1. Per germline, CDR1 SGHNT and CDR2 YYREEE (reference sequence). CDR3 length equals 18 residues. After removal of 5 bases from V and 1 base from J, the junction contained 10 bases not matched to a gene.

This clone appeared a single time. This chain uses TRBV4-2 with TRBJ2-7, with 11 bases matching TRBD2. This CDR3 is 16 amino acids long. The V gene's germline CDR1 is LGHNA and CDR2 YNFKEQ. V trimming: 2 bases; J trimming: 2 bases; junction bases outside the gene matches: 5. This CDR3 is CASSQHIAGGAYEQYF. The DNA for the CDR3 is TGTGCCAGCAGCCAACATATAGCGGGAGGGGCCTACGAGCAGTACTTC.

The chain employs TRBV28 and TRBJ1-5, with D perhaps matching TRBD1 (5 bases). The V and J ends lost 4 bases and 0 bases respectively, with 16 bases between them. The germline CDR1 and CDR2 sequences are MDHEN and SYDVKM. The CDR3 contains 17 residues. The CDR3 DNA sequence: TGTGCCAGCAGTTGGGAATCGACAGCTTATAGCAATCAGCCCCAGCATTTT. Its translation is CASSWESTAYSNQPQHF.

CDR3 residues: CASSLGRAWASGRGGKETQYF. The CDR3 DNA follows: TGTGCCAGCAGTTTAGGCCGAGCTTGGGCTAGCGGGAGGGGGGGTAAAGAGACCCAGTACTTC. The chain recombines TRBV27 with TRBJ2-5, with 12 bases aligning to TRBD2. The V gene end was trimmed by 2 bases and the J gene end by 3 bases; junction bases not matched to a gene: 19. Looked up from germline, CDR1 is MNHEY and CDR2 is SMNVEV (reference sequence). The length of the CDR3 is 21 residues.

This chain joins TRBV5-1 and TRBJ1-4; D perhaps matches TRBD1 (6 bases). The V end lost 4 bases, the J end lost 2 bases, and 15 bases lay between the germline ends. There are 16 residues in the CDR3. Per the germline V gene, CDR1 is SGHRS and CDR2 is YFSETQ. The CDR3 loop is CASSPQAGVTNEKLFF. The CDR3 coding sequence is TGCGCCAGCAGCCCCCAGGCAGGGGTGACTAATGAAAAACTGTTTTTT.

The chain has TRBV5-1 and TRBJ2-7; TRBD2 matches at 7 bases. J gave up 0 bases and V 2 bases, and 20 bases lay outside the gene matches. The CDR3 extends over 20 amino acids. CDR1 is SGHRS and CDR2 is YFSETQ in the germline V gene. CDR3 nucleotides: TGCGCCAGCAGCTTACAAACTGAGCGGGAACCACACACAAGCTCCTACGAGCAGTACTTC. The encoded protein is CASSLQTEREPHTSSYEQYF.

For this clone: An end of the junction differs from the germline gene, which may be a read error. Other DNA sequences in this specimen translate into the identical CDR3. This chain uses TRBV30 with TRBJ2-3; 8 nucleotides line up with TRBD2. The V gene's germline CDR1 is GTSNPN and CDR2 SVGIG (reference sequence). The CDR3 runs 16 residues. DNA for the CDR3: TGTGCCTGGAGTGTACAGGGCGGGAGGTTAGCAGATACGCAATATTTT. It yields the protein CAWSVQGGRLADTQYF.